The 4 T cell receptor beta chains presented below share a single source sample, sequenced in a study of somatic mutations in cytotoxic T cells in rheumatoid arthritis. Method: immunoSEQ multiplex PCR; TCRdb's copy keeps in-frame clones and lacks some. The sample contains about 17,000 clones, over 70% of which appear only once. The sample consisted of CD8+ T cells sorted from blood. The origin of the receptors is an adult with rheumatoid arthritis.

This clone was recorded only once. The chain employs TRBV19 and TRBJ1-1, with D possibly TRBD1 on 5 matching bases. Germline values: CDR1 LNHDA, CDR2 SQIVND (reference sequence). The CDR3 loop spans 15 amino acids. V lost 6 bases and J 5 bases, leaving 19 bases between the germline ends. The CDR3 spells CASRRGGDWGTEAFF. The DNA of the CDR3 is TGTGCCAGTAGGAGGGGCGGGGACTGGGGGACTGAAGCTTTCTTT.

The table lists this clone with a count of one. This chain joins TRBV6-6 and TRBJ1-2; 8 bases map to TRBD1. The CDR3 covers 13 residues. The germline CDR1 and CDR2 sequences are MNHNY and SVGAGI (reference sequence). V was clipped by 8 bases and J by 6 bases; unmatched bases: 8. CDR3: CASRFGTGDGYTF. CDR3 sequence (DNA): TGTGCCAGCCGTTTTGGGACAGGAGATGGCTACACCTTC.

The J gene is TRBJ1-1, the V gene TRBV6-5; D ambiguous. V was shortened by 2 bases and J by 6 bases, with 1 base between the two germline ends. Germline V gene lookup returns CDR1 MNHEY and CDR2 SVGAGI. The CDR3 contains 10 residues. CDR3 nucleotides: TGTGCCAGCAGTTACGCTGAAGCTTTCTTT. This gives the protein CASSYAEAFF.

This chain links TRBV5-4 with TRBJ2-7; tentatively, D is TRBD2 (5 bases). CDR1 SGHNT and CDR2 YYREEE come from the germline V gene (reference sequence). The CDR3 has 12 residues. The germline V and J ends were trimmed by 2 bases and 2 bases, with 5 bases remaining between them. The CDR3 spells CASSFGTYEQYF. The CDR3 DNA sequence: TGTGCCAGCAGCTTCGGGACCTACGAGCAGTACTTC.